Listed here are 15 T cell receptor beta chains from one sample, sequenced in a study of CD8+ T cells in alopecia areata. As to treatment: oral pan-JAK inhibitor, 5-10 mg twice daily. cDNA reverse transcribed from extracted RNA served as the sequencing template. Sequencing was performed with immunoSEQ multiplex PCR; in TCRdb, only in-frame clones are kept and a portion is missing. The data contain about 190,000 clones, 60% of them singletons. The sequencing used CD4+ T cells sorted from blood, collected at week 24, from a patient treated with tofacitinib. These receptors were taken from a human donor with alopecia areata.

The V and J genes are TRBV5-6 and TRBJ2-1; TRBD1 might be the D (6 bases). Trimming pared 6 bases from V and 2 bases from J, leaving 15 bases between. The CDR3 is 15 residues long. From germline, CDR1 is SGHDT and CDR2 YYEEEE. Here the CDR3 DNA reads TGTGCCAGCACCCTAGACAGGAATCCCTACAATGAGCAGTTCTTC. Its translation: CASTLDRNPYNEQFF.

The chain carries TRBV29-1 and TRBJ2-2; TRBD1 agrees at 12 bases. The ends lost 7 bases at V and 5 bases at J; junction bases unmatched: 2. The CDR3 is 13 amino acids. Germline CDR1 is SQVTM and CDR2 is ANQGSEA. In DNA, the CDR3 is TGCAGCGCGGGACAGGGGGCAACCGGGGAGCTGTTTTTT. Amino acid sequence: CSAGQGATGELFF.

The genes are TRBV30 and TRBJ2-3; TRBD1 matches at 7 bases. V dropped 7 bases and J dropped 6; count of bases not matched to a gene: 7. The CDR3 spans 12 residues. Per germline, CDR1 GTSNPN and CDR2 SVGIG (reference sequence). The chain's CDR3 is CALTGIGDTQYF. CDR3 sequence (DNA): TGTGCCTTGACAGGGATAGGGGATACGCAGTATTTT.

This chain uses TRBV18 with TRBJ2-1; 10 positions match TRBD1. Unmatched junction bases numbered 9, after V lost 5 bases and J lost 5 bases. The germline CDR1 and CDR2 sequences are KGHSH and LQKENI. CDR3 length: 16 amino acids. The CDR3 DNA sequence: TGTGCCAGCTCATTTGGGACCGGGACAGGGGACAATGAGCAGTTCTTC. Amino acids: CASSFGTGTGDNEQFF.

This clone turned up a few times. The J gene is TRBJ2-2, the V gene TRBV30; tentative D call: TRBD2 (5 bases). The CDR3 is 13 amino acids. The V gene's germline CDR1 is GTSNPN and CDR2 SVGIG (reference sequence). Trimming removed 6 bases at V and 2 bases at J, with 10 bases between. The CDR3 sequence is CACTGVNTGELFF. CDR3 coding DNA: TGTGCCTGTACCGGGGTAAACACCGGGGAGCTGTTTTTT.

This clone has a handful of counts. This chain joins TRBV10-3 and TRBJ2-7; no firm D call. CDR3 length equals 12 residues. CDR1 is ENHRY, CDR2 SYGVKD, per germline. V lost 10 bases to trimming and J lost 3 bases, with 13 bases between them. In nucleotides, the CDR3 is TGTGCCACCGGGCCCCTAAGCTACGAGCAGTACTTC. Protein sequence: CATGPLSYEQYF.

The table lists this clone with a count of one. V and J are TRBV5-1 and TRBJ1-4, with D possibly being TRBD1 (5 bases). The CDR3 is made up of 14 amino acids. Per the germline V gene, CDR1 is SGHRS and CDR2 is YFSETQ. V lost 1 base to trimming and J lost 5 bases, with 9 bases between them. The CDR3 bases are TGCGCCAGCAGCTTGACCCAGGGAAATGAAAAACTGTTTTTT. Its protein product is CASSLTQGNEKLFF.

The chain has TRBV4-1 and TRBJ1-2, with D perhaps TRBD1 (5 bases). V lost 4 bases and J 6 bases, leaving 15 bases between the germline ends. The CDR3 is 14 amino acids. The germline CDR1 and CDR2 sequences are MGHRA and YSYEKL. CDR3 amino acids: CASSLRTQDDGYTF. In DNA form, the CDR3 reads TGCGCCAGCAGCCTGAGGACACAGGATGATGGCTACACCTTC.

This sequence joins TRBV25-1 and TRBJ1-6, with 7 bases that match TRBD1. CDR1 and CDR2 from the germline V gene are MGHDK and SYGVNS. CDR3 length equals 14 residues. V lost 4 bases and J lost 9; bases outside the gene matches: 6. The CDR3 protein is CASSVQGSASPLHF. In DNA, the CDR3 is TGTGCCAGCAGTGTACAGGGGAGTGCTTCACCCCTCCACTTT.

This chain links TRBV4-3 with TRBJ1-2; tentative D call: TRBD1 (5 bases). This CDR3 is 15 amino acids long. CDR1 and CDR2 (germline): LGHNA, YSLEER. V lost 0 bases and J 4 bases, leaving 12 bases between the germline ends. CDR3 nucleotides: TGCGCCAGCAGCCAAGACACCGGGACCTCCTATGGCTACACCTTC. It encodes CASSQDTGTSYGYTF.

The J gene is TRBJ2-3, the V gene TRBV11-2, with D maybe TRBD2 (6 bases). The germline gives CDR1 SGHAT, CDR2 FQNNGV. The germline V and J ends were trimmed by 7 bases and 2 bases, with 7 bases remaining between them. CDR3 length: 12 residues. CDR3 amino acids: CASMGLTDTQYF. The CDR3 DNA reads TGTGCCAGCATGGGACTCACAGATACGCAGTATTTT.

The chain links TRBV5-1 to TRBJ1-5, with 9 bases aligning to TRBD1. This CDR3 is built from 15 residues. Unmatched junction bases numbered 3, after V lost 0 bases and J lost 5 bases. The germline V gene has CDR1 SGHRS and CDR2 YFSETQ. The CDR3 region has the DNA TGCGCCAGCAGCTTGGAAGGACAGGGGCATCAGCCCCAGCATTTT. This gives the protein CASSLEGQGHQPQHF.

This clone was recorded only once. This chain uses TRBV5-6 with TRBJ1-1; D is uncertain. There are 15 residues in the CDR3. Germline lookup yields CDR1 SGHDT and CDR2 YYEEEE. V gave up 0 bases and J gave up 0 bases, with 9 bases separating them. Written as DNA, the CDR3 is TGTGCCAGCAGCTTGGAAGGGCGTCTGAACACTGAAGCTTTCTTT. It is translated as CASSLEGRLNTEAFF.

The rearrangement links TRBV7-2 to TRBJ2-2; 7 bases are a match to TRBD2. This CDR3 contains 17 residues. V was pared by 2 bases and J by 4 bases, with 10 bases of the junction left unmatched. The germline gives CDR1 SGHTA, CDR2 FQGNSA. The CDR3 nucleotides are TGTGCCAGCAGCTTATGGGGAAGCGGGGCCCTCACCGGGGAGCTGTTTTTT. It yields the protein CASSLWGSGALTGELFF.

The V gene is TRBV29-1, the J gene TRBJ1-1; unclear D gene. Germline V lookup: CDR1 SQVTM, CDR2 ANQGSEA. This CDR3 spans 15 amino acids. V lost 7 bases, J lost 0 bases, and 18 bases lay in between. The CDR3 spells CSANRGTPLNTEAFF. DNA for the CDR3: TGCAGCGCCAACCGGGGAACGCCGCTGAACACTGAAGCTTTCTTT. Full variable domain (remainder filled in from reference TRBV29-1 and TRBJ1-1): SAVISQKPSRDICQRGTSLTIQCQVDSQVTMMFWYRQQPGQSLTLIATANQGSEATYESGFVIDKFPISRPNLTFSTLTVSNMSPEDSSIYLCSANRGTPLNTEAFFGQGTRLTVV.